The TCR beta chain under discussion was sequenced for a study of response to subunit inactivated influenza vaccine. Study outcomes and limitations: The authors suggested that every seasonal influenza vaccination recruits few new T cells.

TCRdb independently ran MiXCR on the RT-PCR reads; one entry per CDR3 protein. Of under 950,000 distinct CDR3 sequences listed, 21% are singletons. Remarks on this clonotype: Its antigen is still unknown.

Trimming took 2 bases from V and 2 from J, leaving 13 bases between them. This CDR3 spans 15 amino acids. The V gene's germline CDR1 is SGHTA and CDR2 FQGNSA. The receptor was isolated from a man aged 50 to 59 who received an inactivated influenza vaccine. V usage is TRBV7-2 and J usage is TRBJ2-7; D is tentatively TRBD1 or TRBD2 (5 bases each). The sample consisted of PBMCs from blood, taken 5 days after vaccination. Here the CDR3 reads CASSLIDGTAYEQYF. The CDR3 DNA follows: TGTGCCAGCAGCTTAATTGATGGGACGGCCTACGAGCAGTACTTC.